This entry lists 12 T cell receptor beta chains sequenced from one sample in a study of OX40 agonist ivuxolimab in advanced cancers. Assay used: immunoSEQ multiplex PCR; TCRdb lists only in-frame clones, some missing. The table has some 86,000 clones, roughly 94% seen once. Sample: CD4+ or CD8+ T cells sorted from blood, taken in a trial of the OX40 agonist ivuxolimab. The receptors originated from an adult with an advanced solid tumor such as melanoma, head and neck, liver or kidney cancer.

This clone was found a few times. V is TRBV28 and J is TRBJ1-6; D is perhaps TRBD1 (6 bases). The V end lost 4 bases, the J end lost 5 bases, and 9 bases lay between the germline ends. This CDR3 has 14 amino acids. Germline CDR1 MDHEN, CDR2 SYDVKM. This CDR3 is CASSYGTNNSPLHF. In DNA form, the CDR3 reads TGTGCCAGCAGTTACGGGACAAATAATTCACCCCTCCACTTT.

The chain has TRBV9 and TRBJ1-2; D might be TRBD1 (5 bases). The CDR3 is made up of 13 amino acids. Per the germline V gene, CDR1 is SGDLS and CDR2 is YYNGEE. Trimming removed 0 bases from V and 14 bases from J, with 17 bases in between. CDR3 in amino acids: CASSVGGGHPQTF. CDR3 DNA sequence: TGTGCCAGCAGCGTAGGTGGGGGTCACCCTCAGACCTTC.

The chain uses TRBV5-4 and TRBJ1-1, with D perhaps matching TRBD1 (5 bases). The CDR3 totals 13 residues. Germline V CDR1 and CDR2: SGHNT, YYREEE (reference sequence). Trimming left V 7 bases short and J 5 bases short, with 15 bases between. The CDR3 here is CASDGGGYTEAFF. Here the CDR3 DNA reads TGTGCCAGCGACGGGGGAGGTTATACTGAAGCTTTCTTT.

The gene calls are TRBV7-8 and TRBJ2-3; TRBD2 agrees at 8 bases. This CDR3 is 16 amino acids long. V shed 2 bases and J 5 bases; nucleotides not matched to a gene: 9. From germline, CDR1 is SGHVS and CDR2 FQNEAQ. CDR3 nucleotides: TGTGCCAGCAGCTTAAACCGGGGGGGCTCATTAGATACGCAGTATTTT. Protein sequence: CASSLNRGGSLDTQYF.

A few counts support this clone. The genes are TRBV7-7 and TRBJ2-2; D is uncertain. V lost 8 bases and J lost 10, with 11 bases in between. There are 11 residues in the CDR3. Germline V gives CDR1 SSHAT, CDR2 FNYEAQ (reference sequence). The DNA for the CDR3 is TGTGCCAGCGGCCACCATACGGAGCTGTTTTTT. This codes for CASGHHTELFF.

The rearrangement uses TRBV6-5 and TRBJ2-7, with D hard to call. Germline V gene lookup returns CDR1 MNHEY and CDR2 SVGAGI. The CDR3 is 13 amino acids. The V gene lost 5 bases and the J gene lost 4 bases, with 12 bases spanning the gap. DNA for the CDR3: TGTGCCAGCAGTCCCCCCTTCATATACGAGCAGTACTTC. Translating it yields CASSPPFIYEQYF.

This rearrangement joins TRBV14 to TRBJ2-7; 13 bases line up with TRBD2. J was trimmed by 2 bases and V by 4 bases; bases with no gene match: 2. CDR1 and CDR2 from the germline V gene are SGHDN and FVKESK. The length of the CDR3 is 15 residues. CDR3: CASSPTSGGTYEQYF. For the CDR3, the DNA is TGTGCCAGCAGCCCGACTAGCGGGGGGACCTACGAGCAGTACTTC.

This chain links TRBV9 with TRBJ1-1, with 9 bases fitting TRBD1. Germline V CDR1 and CDR2: SGDLS, YYNGEE. The CDR3 spans 14 residues. After removal of 4 bases from V and 10 bases from J, the junction contained 11 bases not matched to a gene. The CDR3: CASSPGQGMVGAFF. Written as DNA, the CDR3 is TGTGCCAGCAGCCCTGGACAGGGGATGGTGGGAGCTTTCTTT.

The chain is built from TRBV29-1 and TRBJ2-5; 9 nucleotides line up with TRBD1. Germline CDR1 and CDR2: SQVTM and ANQGSEA. The V and J ends lost 2 bases and 1 base, in that order; junction bases with no gene match: 5. The CDR3 is made up of 15 amino acids. The CDR3 loop reads CSVELVQGAQETQYF. The CDR3, as DNA: TGCAGCGTTGAACTCGTACAGGGGGCCCAAGAGACCCAGTACTTC.

The chain is built from TRBV2 and TRBJ1-1; maybe TRBD1 (6 bases). V gave up 6 bases and J gave up 1 base, with 15 bases separating them. Germline V CDR1 and CDR2: SNHLY, FYNNEI. This CDR3 has 15 amino acids. The DNA of the CDR3 is TGTGCCAGCAGCTCAGGGGTGGGGACGAACACTGAAGCTTTCTTT. Translation gives CASSSGVGTNTEAFF.

CDR3 protein: CASSFAGGNYGYTF. In DNA, the CDR3 is TGTGCCAGCAGTTTTGCGGGGGGAAACTATGGCTACACCTTC. The V call is TRBV27, the J call TRBJ1-2; the D gene is possibly TRBD1 (5 bases). Trimming shortened V by 3 bases and J by 2 bases, and 10 bases separated the two germline ends. The V gene's germline CDR1 is MNHEY and CDR2 SMNVEV (reference sequence). This CDR3 contains 14 residues.

The rearrangement links TRBV4-1 to TRBJ2-7, with D perhaps matching TRBD1 (6 bases). Germline V gene sequence: CDR1 MGHRA, CDR2 YSYEKL. The CDR3 loop spans 15 amino acids. With 1 base removed from V and 2 bases from J, the gap between germline ends came to 12 bases. The DNA for the CDR3 is TGCGCCAGCAGCCAAGTACAGGGTAAGGCCTACGAGCAGTACTTC. This translates into CASSQVQGKAYEQYF.